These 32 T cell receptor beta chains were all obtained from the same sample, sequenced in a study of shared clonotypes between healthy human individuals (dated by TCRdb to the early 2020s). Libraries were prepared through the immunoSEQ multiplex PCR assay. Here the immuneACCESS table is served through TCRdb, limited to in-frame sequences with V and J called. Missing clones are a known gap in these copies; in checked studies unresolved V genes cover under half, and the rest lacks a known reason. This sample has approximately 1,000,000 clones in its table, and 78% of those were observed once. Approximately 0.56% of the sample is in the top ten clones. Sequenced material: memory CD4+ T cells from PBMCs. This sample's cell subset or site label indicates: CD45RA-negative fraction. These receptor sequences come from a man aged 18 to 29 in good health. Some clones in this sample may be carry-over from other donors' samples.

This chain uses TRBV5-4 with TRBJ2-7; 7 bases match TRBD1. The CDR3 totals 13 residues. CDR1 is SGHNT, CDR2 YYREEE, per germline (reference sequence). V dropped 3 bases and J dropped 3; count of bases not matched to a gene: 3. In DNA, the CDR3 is TGTGCCAGCAGCTCGGGACAGAACTACGAGCAGTACTTC. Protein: CASSSGQNYEQYF.

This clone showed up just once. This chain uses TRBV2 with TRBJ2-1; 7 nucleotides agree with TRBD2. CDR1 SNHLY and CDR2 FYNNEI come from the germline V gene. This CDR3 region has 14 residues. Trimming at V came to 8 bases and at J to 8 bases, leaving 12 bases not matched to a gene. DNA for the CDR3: TGTGCCAGCCTAAGCGGGATGCCTTGGGATGAGCAGTTCTTC. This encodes CASLSGMPWDEQFF. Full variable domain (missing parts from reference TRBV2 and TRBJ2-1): EPEVTQTPSHQVTQMGQEVILRCVPISNHLYFYWYRQILGQKVEFLVSFYNNEISEKSEIFDDQFSVERPDGSNFTLKIRSTKLEDSAMYFCASLSGMPWDEQFFGPGTRLTVL.

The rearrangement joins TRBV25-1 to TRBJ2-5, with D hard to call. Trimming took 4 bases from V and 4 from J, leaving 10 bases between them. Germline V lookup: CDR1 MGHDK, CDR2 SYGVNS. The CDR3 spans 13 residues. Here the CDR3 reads CASSVSGPETQYF. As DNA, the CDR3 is TGTGCCAGCAGTGTTTCAGGCCCAGAGACCCAGTACTTC.

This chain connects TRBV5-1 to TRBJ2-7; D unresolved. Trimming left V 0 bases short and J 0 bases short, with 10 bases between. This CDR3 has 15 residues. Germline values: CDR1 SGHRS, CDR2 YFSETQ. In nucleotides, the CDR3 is TGCGCCAGCAGCTTGGAGCCCCGGAGCTCCTACGAGCAGTACTTC. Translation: CASSLEPRSSYEQYF.

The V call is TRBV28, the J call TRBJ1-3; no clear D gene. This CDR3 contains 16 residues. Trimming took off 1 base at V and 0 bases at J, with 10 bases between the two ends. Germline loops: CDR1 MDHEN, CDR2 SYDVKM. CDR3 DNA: TGTGCCAGCAGTTTATTACCCTCGGGCTCTGGAAACACCATATATTTT. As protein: CASSLLPSGSGNTIYF.

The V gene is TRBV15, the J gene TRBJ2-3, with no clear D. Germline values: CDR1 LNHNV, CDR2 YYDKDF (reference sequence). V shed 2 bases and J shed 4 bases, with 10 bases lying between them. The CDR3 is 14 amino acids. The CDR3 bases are TGTGCCACCAGCAGAACCAATATCGCAGATACGCAGTATTTT. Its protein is CATSRTNIADTQYF.

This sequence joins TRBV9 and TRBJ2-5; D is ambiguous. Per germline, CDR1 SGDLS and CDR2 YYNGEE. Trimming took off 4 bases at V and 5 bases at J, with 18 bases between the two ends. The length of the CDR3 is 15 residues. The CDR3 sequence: CASSPRDSPWETQYF. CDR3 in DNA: TGTGCCAGCAGCCCGAGAGATAGTCCTTGGGAGACCCAGTACTTC.

The CDR3 sequence is CASSLGAAGGAGMETQYF. DNA of the CDR3: TGCGCCAGCAGCTTGGGTGCGGCGGGCGGTGCGGGGATGGAGACCCAGTACTTC. The gene calls are TRBV5-1 and TRBJ2-5; tentative D call: TRBD2 (6 bases). The CDR3 covers 18 residues. CDR1 is SGHRS and CDR2 is YFSETQ in the germline V gene. V was cut by 0 bases and J by 5 bases, with 23 bases left in between.

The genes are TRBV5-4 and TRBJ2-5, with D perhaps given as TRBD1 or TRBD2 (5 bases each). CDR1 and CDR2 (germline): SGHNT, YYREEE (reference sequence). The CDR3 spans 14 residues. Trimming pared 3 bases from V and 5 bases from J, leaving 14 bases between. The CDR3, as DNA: TGTGCCAGCAGCTCCCCGGGACGGCCGGAGACCCAGTACTTC. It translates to CASSSPGRPETQYF.

CDR3 amino acids: CASSLVTGGSGNTIYF. The CDR3 region has the DNA TGTGCCAGCAGCTTAGTCACAGGGGGCTCTGGAAACACCATATATTTT. The rearrangement links TRBV7-8 to TRBJ1-3, with 8 positions matching TRBD1. J gave up 0 bases and V 1 base, and 2 bases lay outside the gene matches. The CDR3 is 16 amino acids. The germline V gene has CDR1 SGHVS and CDR2 FQNEAQ.

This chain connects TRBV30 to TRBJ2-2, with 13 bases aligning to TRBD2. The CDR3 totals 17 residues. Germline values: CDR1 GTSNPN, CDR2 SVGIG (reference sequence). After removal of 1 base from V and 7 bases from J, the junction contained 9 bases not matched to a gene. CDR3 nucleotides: TGTGCCTGGAGTGGCACTAGCGGGAGGGCCAGGGACGGGGAGCTGTTTTTT. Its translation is CAWSGTSGRARDGELFF. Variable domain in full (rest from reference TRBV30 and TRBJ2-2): SQTIHQWPATLVQPVGSPLSLECTVEGTSNPNLYWYRQAAGRGLQLLFYSVGIGQISSEVPQNLSASRPQDRQFILSSKKLLLSDSGFYLCAWSGTSGRARDGELFFGEGSRLTVL.

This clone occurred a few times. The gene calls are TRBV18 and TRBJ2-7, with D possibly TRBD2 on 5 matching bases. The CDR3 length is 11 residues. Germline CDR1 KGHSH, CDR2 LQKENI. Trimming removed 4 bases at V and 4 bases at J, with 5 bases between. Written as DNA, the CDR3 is TGTGCCAGCTCACGGGAGTACGAGCAGTACTTC. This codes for CASSREYEQYF.

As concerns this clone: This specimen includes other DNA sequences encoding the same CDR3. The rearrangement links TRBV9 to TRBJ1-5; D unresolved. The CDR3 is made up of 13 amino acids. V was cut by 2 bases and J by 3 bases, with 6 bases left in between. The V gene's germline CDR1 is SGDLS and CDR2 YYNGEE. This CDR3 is CASSVGHNQPQHF. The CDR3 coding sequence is TGTGCCAGCAGCGTTGGCCACAATCAGCCCCAGCATTTT.

This CDR3 is CASSPLGGADEQFF. CDR3 DNA: TGCGCCAGCAGCCCCCTCGGGGGGGCCGATGAGCAGTTCTTC. V is TRBV5-1 and J is TRBJ2-1, with 8 bases matching TRBD2. The germline V gene has CDR1 SGHRS and CDR2 YFSETQ. The CDR3 runs to 14 residues. The V segment lost 4 bases and the J segment 8 bases; nucleotides outside the gene matches: 8.

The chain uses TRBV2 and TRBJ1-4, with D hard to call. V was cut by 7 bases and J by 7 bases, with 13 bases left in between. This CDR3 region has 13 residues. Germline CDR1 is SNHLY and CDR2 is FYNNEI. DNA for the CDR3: TGTGCCAGCATCGGGAATGGACGTGAAAAACTGTTTTTT. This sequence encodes CASIGNGREKLFF.

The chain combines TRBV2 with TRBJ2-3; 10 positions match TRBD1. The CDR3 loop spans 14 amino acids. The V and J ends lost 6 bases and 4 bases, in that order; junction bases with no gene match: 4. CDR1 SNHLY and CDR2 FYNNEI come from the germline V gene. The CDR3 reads CASSAGQGPDTQYF. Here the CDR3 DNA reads TGTGCCAGCAGCGCGGGACAGGGGCCAGATACGCAGTATTTT.

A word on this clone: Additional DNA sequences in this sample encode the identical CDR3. In DNA, the CDR3 is TGTGCCAGCAGTTATTCGGTGGCGCAGCCCCAGCATTTT. The encoded protein is CASSYSVAQPQHF. The chain couples TRBV6-6 to TRBJ1-5; D gene ambiguous. V was clipped by 3 bases and J by 7 bases, with 10 bases between them. In germline, CDR1 is MNHNY, CDR2 SVGAGI (reference sequence). There are 13 residues in the CDR3.

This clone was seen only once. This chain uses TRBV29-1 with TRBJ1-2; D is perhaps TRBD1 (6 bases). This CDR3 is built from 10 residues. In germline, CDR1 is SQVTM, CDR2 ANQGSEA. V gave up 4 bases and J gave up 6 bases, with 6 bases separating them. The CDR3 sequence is CSVGTDGYTF. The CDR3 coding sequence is TGCAGCGTTGGGACAGATGGCTACACCTTC.

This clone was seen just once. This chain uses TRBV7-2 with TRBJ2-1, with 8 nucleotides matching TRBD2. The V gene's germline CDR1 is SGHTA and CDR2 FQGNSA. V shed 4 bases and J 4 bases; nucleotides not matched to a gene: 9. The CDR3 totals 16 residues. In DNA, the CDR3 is TGTGCCAGCAGCTCCTTACATAGCGGGGCTTACAATGAGCAGTTCTTC. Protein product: CASSSLHSGAYNEQFF. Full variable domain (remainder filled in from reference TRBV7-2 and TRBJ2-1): GAGVSQSPSNKVTEKGKDVELRCDPISGHTALYWYRQSLGQGLEFLIYFQGNSAPDKSGLPSDRFSAERTGGSVSTLTIQRTQQEDSAVYLCASSSLHSGAYNEQFFGPGTRLTVL.

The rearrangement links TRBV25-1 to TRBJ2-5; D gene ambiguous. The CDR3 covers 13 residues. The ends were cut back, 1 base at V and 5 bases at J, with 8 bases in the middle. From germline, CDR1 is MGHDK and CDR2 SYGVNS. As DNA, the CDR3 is TGTGCCAGCAGTGAATCGGGTCGGGAGACCCAGTACTTC. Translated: CASSESGRETQYF.

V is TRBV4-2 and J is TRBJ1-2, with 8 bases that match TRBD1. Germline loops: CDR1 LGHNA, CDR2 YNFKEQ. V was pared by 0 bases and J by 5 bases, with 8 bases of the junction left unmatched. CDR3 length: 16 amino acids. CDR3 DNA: TGTGCCAGCAGCCAAGATTTGGCTCAGGGGGCTTATGGCTACACCTTC. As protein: CASSQDLAQGAYGYTF.

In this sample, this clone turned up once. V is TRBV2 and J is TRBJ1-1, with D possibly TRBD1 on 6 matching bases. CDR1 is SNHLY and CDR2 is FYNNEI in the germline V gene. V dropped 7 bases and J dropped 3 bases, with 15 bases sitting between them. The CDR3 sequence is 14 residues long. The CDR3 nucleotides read TGTGCCAGCACCGGGAGGGGGTTGGACACTGAAGCTTTCTTT. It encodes CASTGRGLDTEAFF. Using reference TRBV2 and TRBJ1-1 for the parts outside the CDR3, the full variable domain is EPEVTQTPSHQVTQMGQEVILRCVPISNHLYFYWYRQILGQKVEFLVSFYNNEISEKSEIFDDQFSVERPDGSNFTLKIRSTKLEDSAMYFCASTGRGLDTEAFFGQGTRLTVV.

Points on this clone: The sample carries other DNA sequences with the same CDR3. This CDR3 reads CASSLAAGGGETQYF. In nucleotides, the CDR3 is TGTGCCAGCAGCTTGGCCGCGGGAGGAGGGGAGACCCAGTACTTC. The rearrangement joins TRBV5-4 to TRBJ2-5; 8 bases align to TRBD2. Germline V gene sequence: CDR1 SGHNT, CDR2 YYREEE (reference sequence). Trimming took 0 bases from V and 5 from J; bases not matched to a gene: 6. This CDR3 is 15 amino acids long.

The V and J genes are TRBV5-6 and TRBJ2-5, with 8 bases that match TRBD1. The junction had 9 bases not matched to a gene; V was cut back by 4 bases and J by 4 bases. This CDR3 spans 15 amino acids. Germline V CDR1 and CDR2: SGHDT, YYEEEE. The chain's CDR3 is CASSTRQGARETQYF. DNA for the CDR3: TGTGCCAGCAGCACCCGTCAGGGGGCGCGAGAGACCCAGTACTTC.

CDR3 in amino acids: CASSLLGEYNYGYTF. CDR3 nucleotide sequence: TGTGCCAGCAGCCTACTCGGGGAATATAACTATGGCTACACCTTC. The V gene is TRBV7-9, the J gene TRBJ1-2, with D unclear. V was shortened by 5 bases and J by 1 base, with 14 bases between the two germline ends. The CDR3 loop spans 15 amino acids. Germline CDR1 reads SEHNR; CDR2 reads FQNEAQ (reference sequence).

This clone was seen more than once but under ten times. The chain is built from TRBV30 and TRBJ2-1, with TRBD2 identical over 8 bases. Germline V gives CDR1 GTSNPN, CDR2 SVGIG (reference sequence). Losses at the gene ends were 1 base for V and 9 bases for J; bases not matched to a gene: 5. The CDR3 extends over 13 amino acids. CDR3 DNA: TGTGCCTGGAGTGGGGGACTAGGCTTTGAGCAGTTCTTC. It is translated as CAWSGGLGFEQFF.

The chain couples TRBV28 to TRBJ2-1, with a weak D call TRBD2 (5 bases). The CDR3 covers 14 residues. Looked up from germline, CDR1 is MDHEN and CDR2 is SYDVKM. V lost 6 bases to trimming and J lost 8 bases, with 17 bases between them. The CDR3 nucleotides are TGTGCCAGCAGCGGTACTAGATCCGGTCATGAGCAGTTCTTC. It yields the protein CASSGTRSGHEQFF. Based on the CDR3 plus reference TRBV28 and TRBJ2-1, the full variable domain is DVKVTQSSRYLVKRTGEKVFLECVQDMDHENMFWYRQDPGLGLRLIYFSYDVKMKEKGDIPEGYSVSREKKERFSLILESASTNQTSMYLCASSGTRSGHEQFFGPGTRLTVL.

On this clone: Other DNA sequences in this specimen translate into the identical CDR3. CDR3 DNA sequence: TGTGCCAGCAGCTTGGGGACAGCTCTTCAAGAGACCCAGTACTTC. It codes for CASSLGTALQETQYF. The chain employs TRBV7-2 and TRBJ2-5, with TRBD1 matching over 7 bases. CDR1 is SGHTA, CDR2 FQGNSA, per germline. V shed 3 bases, J shed 2 bases, and the junction held 6 bases outside the gene matches. The CDR3 length is 15 residues.

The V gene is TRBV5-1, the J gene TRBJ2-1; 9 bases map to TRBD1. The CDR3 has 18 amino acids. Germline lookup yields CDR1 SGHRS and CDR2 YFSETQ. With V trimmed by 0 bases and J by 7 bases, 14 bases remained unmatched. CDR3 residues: CASSLVPQDPTGGNEQFF. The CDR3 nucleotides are TGCGCCAGCAGCTTGGTCCCCCAAGACCCGACAGGGGGAAATGAGCAGTTCTTC. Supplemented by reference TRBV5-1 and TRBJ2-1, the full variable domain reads KAGVTQTPRYLIKTRGQQVTLSCSPISGHRSVSWYQQTPGQGLQFLFEYFSETQRNKGNFPGRFSGRQFSNSRSEMNVSTLELGDSALYLCASSLVPQDPTGGNEQFFGPGTRLTVL.

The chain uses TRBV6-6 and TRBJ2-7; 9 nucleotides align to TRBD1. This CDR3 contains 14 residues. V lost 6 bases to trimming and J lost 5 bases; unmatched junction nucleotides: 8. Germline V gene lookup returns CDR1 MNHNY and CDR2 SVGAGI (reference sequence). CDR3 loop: CASSGTGRIDEQYF. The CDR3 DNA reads TGTGCCAGCAGCGGGACAGGGCGGATAGACGAGCAGTACTTC.

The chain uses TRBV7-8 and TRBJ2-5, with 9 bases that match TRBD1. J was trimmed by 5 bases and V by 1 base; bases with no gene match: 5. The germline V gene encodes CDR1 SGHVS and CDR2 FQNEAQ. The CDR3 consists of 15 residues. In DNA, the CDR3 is TGTGCCAGCAGCTTAGGGGACAGGGCAAAGGAGACCCAGTACTTC. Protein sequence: CASSLGDRAKETQYF.

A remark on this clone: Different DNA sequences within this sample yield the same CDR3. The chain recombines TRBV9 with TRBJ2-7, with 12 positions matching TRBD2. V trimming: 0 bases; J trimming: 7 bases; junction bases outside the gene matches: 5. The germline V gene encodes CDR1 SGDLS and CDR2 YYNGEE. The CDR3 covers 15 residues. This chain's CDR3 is CASSVGLAGVWEQYF. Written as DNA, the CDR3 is TGTGCCAGCAGCGTAGGACTAGCGGGAGTTTGGGAGCAGTACTTC.